The clone carrying this T cell receptor (beta chain) was found many times. Its antigen is undetermined. CDR1 is MNHEY, CDR2 SVGEGT, per germline. The CDR3 covers 15 residues. The V end lost 2 bases, the J end lost 5 bases, and 16 bases lay between the germline ends. Unique molecular identifiers were affixed to single, distinct cDNA molecules. TCRdb reprocessed the 5' RACE reads via MiXCR and lists one record per CDR3 protein. The sample includes tens of thousands of distinct CDR3 sequences, roughly 6% of them seen just once. The entry originates in a study of early T cells in non-severe SARS-CoV-2 infection. For the study at large: With bulk RNA from unsorted whole blood as input, sequencing yielded unpaired chains. Whole-study results and caveats: Missing private and CD4 specificities, VDJdb matching favored anti-spike CD8 responses.

The J gene is TRBJ2-7, the V gene TRBV6-2 or TRBV6-3; a possible D gene is TRBD1 (5 bases). This TCR came from an adult who was a healthcare worker with PCR-confirmed SARS-CoV-2 infection or an uninfected control (not recorded which). The sample was whole blood, taken at baseline. CDR3 loop: CASSYIPTVRDEQYF. The CDR3 nucleotides are TGTGCCAGCAGTTACATACCGACAGTGCGCGACGAGCAGTACTTC.